A single sample gave rise to the 26 T cell receptor beta chains below, sequenced in a study of cytomegalovirus exposure and HLA in healthy donors. PCR employed 60 Vbeta and 13 Jbeta primers. Sequencing was performed with immunoSEQ multiplex PCR; in TCRdb, only in-frame clones are kept and a portion is missing. The sample lists about 180,000 clones, about 82% seen once, with roughly 1.5% in the top ten. Sequenced: PBMCs. The receptors stem from a man between 18 and 29 years old in good health and CMV-seronegative.

The rearrangement joins TRBV6-5 to TRBJ2-7, with 9 bases aligning to TRBD1. The CDR3 is 14 amino acids. Germline loops: CDR1 MNHEY, CDR2 SVGAGI. After removal of 5 bases from V and 4 bases from J, the junction contained 6 bases not matched to a gene. CDR3 region: CASSNRGPTYEQYF. The CDR3 DNA follows: TGTGCCAGCAGTAACAGGGGGCCTACATACGAGCAGTACTTC.

This chain uses TRBV5-8 with TRBJ1-1; 9 positions match TRBD1. V trimming: 3 bases; J trimming: 13 bases; junction bases outside the gene matches: 7. CDR1 is SGHTS, CDR2 YDEGEE, per germline. This CDR3 has 12 residues. The CDR3 nucleotides are TGTGCCAGCAGCTACTTGGACAGGGGAGGTTTCTTT. Translated: CASSYLDRGGFF.

This clone has more than one count but fewer than ten. The J gene is TRBJ1-2, the V gene TRBV6-5; weak D call: TRBD1 (5 bases). The V end was cut by 4 bases, the J end by 2 bases, with 8 bases between. Germline loops: CDR1 MNHEY, CDR2 SVGAGI. The CDR3 loop spans 13 amino acids. CDR3 in amino acids: CASSSGQNYGYTF. DNA for the CDR3: TGTGCCAGCAGTTCCGGACAAAACTATGGCTACACCTTC.

J is TRBJ1-5 and V is TRBV6-5; 7 nucleotides line up with TRBD1. The CDR3 runs 15 residues. After removal of 5 bases from V and 4 bases from J, the junction contained 8 bases not matched to a gene. CDR1 MNHEY and CDR2 SVGAGI come from the germline V gene. CDR3 DNA: TGTGCCAGCAGTGGCGGGACAGTCGGGAATCAGCCCCAGCATTTT. As protein: CASSGGTVGNQPQHF.

This clone appeared a single time. The rearrangement uses TRBV6-4 and TRBJ2-1, with TRBD1 matching over 7 bases. CDR3 length: 14 residues. V was pared by 4 bases and J by 6 bases, with 6 bases of the junction left unmatched. Per germline, CDR1 MRHNA and CDR2 SNTAGT. In DNA, the CDR3 is TGTGCCAGCAGTGCGACCCCAGGGGGCAATGAGCAGTTCTTC. Residues: CASSATPGGNEQFF.

The CDR3 here is CASSVGLGDNEQFF. As DNA, the CDR3 is TGTGCCAGCAGCGTAGGGCTTGGAGACAATGAGCAGTTCTTC. This chain uses TRBV9 with TRBJ2-1; the D is unclear. The CDR3 sequence is 14 residues long. Germline loops: CDR1 SGDLS, CDR2 YYNGEE. V was trimmed by 0 bases and J by 5 bases, leaving 9 bases between them.

The CDR3 DNA reads as TGCAGCGTTGAATGGGCAGGGGCCAACTATGGCTACACCTTC. It encodes CSVEWAGANYGYTF. The chain couples TRBV29-1 to TRBJ1-2; tentative D call: TRBD1 (6 bases). Germline lookup yields CDR1 SQVTM and CDR2 ANQGSEA. The CDR3 totals 14 residues. V lost 2 bases, J lost 2 bases, and 12 bases lay in between.

This rearrangement joins TRBV2 to TRBJ2-5; maybe TRBD2 (5 bases). The end of the DNA fits TRBJ2-7 better, so the J call may be wrong. In germline, CDR1 is SNHLY, CDR2 FYNNEI. The length of the CDR3 is 15 residues. As DNA, the CDR3 is TGTGCCAGCAGTGATCTAGGACTTCAATCCTACGAGCAGTACTTC. Translated: CASSDLGLQSYEQYF.

The J gene is TRBJ1-6, the V gene TRBV6-5; D uncertain. CDR3 length: 16 amino acids. The germline V gene has CDR1 MNHEY and CDR2 SVGAGI. Trimming removed 0 bases from V and 3 bases from J, with 9 bases in between. DNA of the CDR3: TGTGCCAGCAGTTACTCGAGTAACCTCTATAATTCACCCCTCCACTTT. Translating gives CASSYSSNLYNSPLHF.

The chain is built from TRBV28 and TRBJ2-7; D perhaps matches TRBD2 (6 bases). CDR1 and CDR2 (germline): MDHEN, SYDVKM. Trimming took 7 bases from V and 2 from J, leaving 12 bases between them. The CDR3 is made up of 13 amino acids. CDR3 nucleotides: TGTGCCAGCACCCCTGGGGGGACCTACGAGCAGTACTTC. This translates into CASTPGGTYEQYF. Combining the CDR3 with reference TRBV28 and TRBJ2-7 gives the whole variable domain DVKVTQSSRYLVKRTGEKVFLECVQDMDHENMFWYRQDPGLGLRLIYFSYDVKMKEKGDIPEGYSVSREKKERFSLILESASTNQTSMYLCASTPGGTYEQYFGPGTRLTVT.

The rearrangement uses TRBV7-9 and TRBJ1-2, with D maybe TRBD1 (6 bases). V lost 3 bases and J 6 bases, leaving 20 bases between the germline ends. The CDR3 totals 16 residues. In germline, CDR1 is SEHNR, CDR2 FQNEAQ (reference sequence). In DNA, the CDR3 is TGTGCCAGCAGCTTTCCGACAGGCTACGTACAGGATGGCTACACCTTC. Its translation is CASSFPTGYVQDGYTF.

The chain has TRBV4-1 and TRBJ2-7; D possibly corresponds to TRBD2 (6 bases). V lost 4 bases to trimming and J lost 10 bases, with 20 bases between them. Germline-derived CDR1 and CDR2 are MGHRA and YSYEKL. The CDR3 totals 14 residues. This CDR3 reads CASSPAVAGLFQYF. The CDR3 nucleotides are TGCGCCAGCAGCCCAGCAGTCGCCGGACTATTCCAGTACTTC.

This rearrangement joins TRBV29-1 to TRBJ2-7, with 7 bases aligning to TRBD2. The V gene's germline CDR1 is SQVTM and CDR2 ANQGSEA. The CDR3 runs to 11 residues. V lost 1 base to trimming and J lost 6 bases; unmatched junction nucleotides: 0. The CDR3 nucleotides read TGCAGCGTTGAAGGGGGGGGCGAGCAGTACTTC. It encodes CSVEGGGEQYF.

The V and J genes are TRBV27 and TRBJ1-6; 12 bases are shared with TRBD1. The CDR3 totals 17 residues. Trimming cost V 4 bases and J 10 bases; bases outside gene matches: 11. Germline CDR1 is MNHEY and CDR2 is SMNVEV (reference sequence). CDR3 sequence: CASSYRPGQGARSPLHF. The CDR3 DNA reads as TGTGCCAGCAGTTACCGACCGGGACAGGGGGCCCGCTCACCCCTCCACTTT.

The rearrangement links TRBV4-1 to TRBJ2-1; D not certain. The CDR3 runs 13 residues. Germline CDR1 MGHRA, CDR2 YSYEKL. Trimming left V 3 bases short and J 7 bases short, with 10 bases between. The CDR3 nucleotides are TGCGCCAGCAGCCAGAACCCCCTAAATGAGCAGTTCTTC. Translation gives CASSQNPLNEQFF.

Of note for this clone: Distinct nucleotide sequences in the sample also encode this CDR3. The V gene is TRBV6-6, the J gene TRBJ2-7; 9 positions match TRBD2. Germline V gene data show CDR1 as MNHNY and CDR2 as SVGAGI (reference sequence). This CDR3 comprises 15 residues. The J segment lost 5 bases and the V segment lost 0 bases, leaving 5 bases of the junction unmatched. The CDR3 DNA sequence: TGTGCCAGCAGTTACTCTGCGGGAGGGCGGAACGAGCAGTACTTC. Its translation: CASSYSAGGRNEQYF.

V is TRBV28 and J is TRBJ2-5; a possible D gene is TRBD2 (7 bases). Trimming took 5 bases from V and 5 from J, leaving 21 bases between them. This CDR3 is built from 16 residues. Germline V gene lookup returns CDR1 MDHEN and CDR2 SYDVKM. CDR3 loop: CASSPLGGGRLETQYF. CDR3 nucleotides: TGTGCCAGCAGTCCCCTTGGGGGGGGGCGTTTGGAGACCCAGTACTTC.

The chain uses TRBV7-9 and TRBJ2-7, with a weak D call TRBD1 (5 bases). This CDR3 has 17 amino acids. With 5 bases removed from V and 4 bases from J, the gap between germline ends came to 24 bases. The germline CDR1 and CDR2 sequences are SEHNR and FQNEAQ (reference sequence). DNA of the CDR3: TGTGCCAGCAGCCCCCAGGGCACAGGACCCCTTGGTTACGAGCAGTACTTC. This sequence encodes CASSPQGTGPLGYEQYF. Full variable domain (rest looked up from reference TRBV7-9 and TRBJ2-7): DTGVSQNPRHKITKRGQNVTFRCDPISEHNRLYWYRQTLGQGPEFLTYFQNEAQLEKSRLLSDRFSAERPKGSFSTLEIQRTEQGDSAMYLCASSPQGTGPLGYEQYFGPGTRLTVT.

This clone turned up a few times. The chain joins TRBV5-1 to TRBJ2-7; 8 bases map to TRBD2. This CDR3 region has 14 residues. The J segment lost 5 bases and the V segment lost 4 bases, leaving 8 bases of the junction unmatched. CDR1 and CDR2 (germline): SGHRS, YFSETQ. DNA of the CDR3: TGCGCCAGCAGCAGCACCGGACTAGCACACGAGCAGTACTTC. Translation: CASSSTGLAHEQYF.

This clone was seen a single time. The gene calls are TRBV15 and TRBJ1-3; 8 bases agree with TRBD1. The ends lost 3 bases at V and 3 bases at J; junction bases unmatched: 4. The length of the CDR3 is 15 residues. Germline values: CDR1 LNHNV, CDR2 YYDKDF (reference sequence). CDR3 amino acids: CATSRDRASGNTIYF. The CDR3 DNA reads TGTGCCACCAGCAGGGACAGGGCAAGTGGAAACACCATATATTTT.

V and J are TRBV5-1 and TRBJ1-4; 7 nucleotides align to TRBD1. Looked up from germline, CDR1 is SGHRS and CDR2 is YFSETQ. This CDR3 comprises 17 residues. V gave up 4 bases and J gave up 0 bases; unmatched junction bases: 9. This CDR3 reads CASSPGTAYATNEKLFF. CDR3 coding DNA: TGCGCCAGCAGCCCCGGGACAGCCTATGCAACTAATGAAAAACTGTTTTTT. Based on the CDR3 plus reference TRBV5-1 and TRBJ1-4, the full variable domain is KAGVTQTPRYLIKTRGQQVTLSCSPISGHRSVSWYQQTPGQGLQFLFEYFSETQRNKGNFPGRFSGRQFSNSRSEMNVSTLELGDSALYLCASSPGTAYATNEKLFFGSGTQLSVL.

The chain combines TRBV9 with TRBJ1-6; weak D call: TRBD1 (6 bases). V was cut by 0 bases and J by 7 bases, with 14 bases left in between. Germline loops: CDR1 SGDLS, CDR2 YYNGEE. The CDR3 spans 16 residues. This chain's CDR3 is CASSVEVRGENSPLHF. The CDR3 region has the DNA TGTGCCAGCAGCGTAGAAGTCAGGGGCGAGAATTCACCCCTCCACTTT.

The gene calls are TRBV9 and TRBJ2-5, with 9 bases lining up with TRBD1. V lost 6 bases to trimming and J lost 3 bases; unmatched junction nucleotides: 9. CDR1 and CDR2 (germline): SGDLS, YYNGEE. The CDR3 sequence is 15 residues long. CDR3: CASTRTGALEETQYF. In DNA, the CDR3 is TGTGCCAGCACTAGGACAGGGGCATTGGAAGAGACCCAGTACTTC.

The gene calls are TRBV30 and TRBJ1-2; TRBD1 matches 7 bases. The germline V gene has CDR1 GTSNPN and CDR2 SVGIG (reference sequence). The CDR3 runs to 15 residues. Germline trimming cut 3 bases from V and 4 bases from J; bases unmatched to any gene: 11. The CDR3 DNA reads TGTGCCTGGAGCCTCGGCCAGGGGGGTTCCTATGGCTACACCTTC. This codes for CAWSLGQGGSYGYTF. The variable domain in full, with the rest retrieved from reference TRBV30 and TRBJ1-2, is SQTIHQWPATLVQPVGSPLSLECTVEGTSNPNLYWYRQAAGRGLQLLFYSVGIGQISSEVPQNLSASRPQDRQFILSSKKLLLSDSGFYLCAWSLGQGGSYGYTFGSGTRLTVV.

The chain couples TRBV6-1 to TRBJ1-1, with a tentative D call TRBD1 (5 bases). This CDR3 region has 13 residues. The V and J ends lost 8 bases and 1 base respectively, with 11 bases between them. From germline, CDR1 is MNHNS and CDR2 SASEGT. The CDR3 sequence is CASQRGGNTEAFF. The CDR3 nucleotides read TGTGCCAGCCAACGGGGGGGGAACACTGAAGCTTTCTTT.

This chain links TRBV2 with TRBJ2-7; D is possibly TRBD1 (5 bases). Trimming took 6 bases from V and 2 from J, leaving 14 bases between them. Per the germline V gene, CDR1 is SNHLY and CDR2 is FYNNEI. This CDR3 is 14 amino acids long. CDR3 DNA: TGTGCCAGCAGCCGACAGCTTAGGCCCTACGAGCAGTACTTC. It encodes CASSRQLRPYEQYF.